The 20 T cell receptor beta chains reported below all come from one sample, sequenced in a study of CD8 T cells in Susac syndrome. It was with random hexamers that roughly 0.5 to 1 ug RNA was reverse transcribed. MiXCR, run by TCRdb on the immunoSEQ multiplex PCR reads, gives a single entry per CDR3 protein. The sample shows tens of thousands of distinct CDR3 sequences, just under 95% of them seen only once. The sample taken for sequencing was CD8+ T cells from PBMCs. The receptor set was obtained from a human donor with Susac syndrome.

The rearrangement joins TRBV13 to TRBJ2-7; 12 bases map to TRBD1. This CDR3 contains 14 residues. In germline, CDR1 is PRHDT, CDR2 FYEKMQ (reference sequence). The junction had 5 bases not matched to a gene; V was cut back by 5 bases and J by 6 bases. In DNA, the CDR3 is TGTGCCAGCAGCCTCGGGACAGGGGGCTCCGAGCAGTACTTC. This translates into CASSLGTGGSEQYF. The whole variable domain, remainder taken from reference TRBV13 and TRBJ2-7, is AAGVIQSPRHLIKEKRETATLKCYPIPRHDTVYWYQQGPGQDPQFLISFYEKMQSDKGSIPDRFSAQQFSDYHSELNMSSLELGDSALYFCASSLGTGGSEQYFGPGTRLTVT.

The J gene is TRBJ2-5, the V gene TRBV20-1; 7 nucleotides align to TRBD2. The trim removed 0 bases at V and 3 bases at J, leaving 7 bases unmatched. The V gene's germline CDR1 is DFQATT and CDR2 SNEGSKA (reference sequence). CDR3 size: 15 residues. The CDR3 reads CSARDRERGKETQYF. The CDR3 region has the DNA TGCAGTGCTAGAGATAGGGAGCGGGGCAAAGAGACCCAGTACTTC.

The rearrangement uses TRBV28 and TRBJ2-7, with 8 bases lining up with TRBD1. V gave up 7 bases and J gave up 1 base; unmatched junction bases: 6. The V gene's germline CDR1 is MDHEN and CDR2 SYDVKM. This CDR3 comprises 14 residues. The CDR3 loop is CASTWTGLSYEQYF. CDR3 DNA sequence: TGTGCCAGCACCTGGACAGGGCTATCCTACGAGCAGTACTTC.

The chain is built from TRBV5-4 and TRBJ2-1; no clear D gene. The CDR3 consists of 12 residues. Trimming removed 0 bases at V and 9 bases at J, with 7 bases between. The V gene's germline CDR1 is SGHNT and CDR2 YYREEE (reference sequence). The CDR3 loop reads CASSLEGIEQFF. As DNA, the CDR3 is TGTGCCAGCAGCTTGGAGGGAATTGAGCAGTTCTTC.

The V and J genes are TRBV6-6 and TRBJ1-4; no clear D gene. Trimming took 4 bases from V and 8 from J, leaving 8 bases between them. The germline gives CDR1 MNHNY, CDR2 SVGAGI (reference sequence). This CDR3 contains 12 residues. This CDR3 is CASSSGIEKLFF. CDR3 bases: TGTGCCAGCAGTTCGGGGATAGAAAAACTGTTTTTT.

This clonotype was seen a single time. This chain uses TRBV5-1 with TRBJ2-3; tentatively, D is TRBD2 (6 bases). Germline loops: CDR1 SGHRS, CDR2 YFSETQ. The V end was cut by 3 bases, the J end by 2 bases, with 16 bases between. The CDR3 sequence is 16 residues long. The CDR3 loop reads CASSSVLAEDTDTQYF. The CDR3 DNA follows: TGCGCCAGCAGCTCCGTATTAGCGGAAGACACAGATACGCAGTATTTT.

Concerning this clonotype: No DNA is shown, since the ends of the CDR3 on it are uncertain; the CDR3 is the one TCRdb lists. The chain is built from TRBV12-2 and TRBJ2-4; the tabulated D call, TRBD2, remains unverified against the DNA. TRBV12-2 is noted as a pseudogene. From its first to its last residue, the CDR3 has 17 amino acids. The CDR3: CASRFAGGALAKNIQYF.

This chain joins TRBV28 and TRBJ2-7; 9 bases map to TRBD1. Trimming cost V 8 bases and J 2 bases; bases outside gene matches: 10. CDR1 is MDHEN and CDR2 is SYDVKM in the germline V gene. CDR3 length equals 15 residues. The CDR3 bases are TGTGCCAGCTCTATTACAGGGGGCGTCCCCTACGAGCAGTACTTC. Its translation is CASSITGGVPYEQYF.

The chain employs TRBV5-4 and TRBJ1-2; 8 bases map to TRBD1. The length of the CDR3 is 16 residues. The germline V gene encodes CDR1 SGHNT and CDR2 YYREEE (reference sequence). V gave up 3 bases and J gave up 3 bases; unmatched junction bases: 10. The CDR3 region has the DNA TGTGCCAGCAGCTACCACAGGGGGAGCGGTGACTATGGCTACACCTTC. Amino acids: CASSYHRGSGDYGYTF.

This chain links TRBV28 with TRBJ2-3; 10 bases are a match to TRBD2. Germline V CDR1 and CDR2: MDHEN, SYDVKM. CDR3 length equals 15 residues. The V segment lost 10 bases and the J segment 1 base; nucleotides outside the gene matches: 8. As DNA, the CDR3 is TGTGCCACCTCGCGGGGGACTAGCGGCACAGATACGCAGTATTTT. Protein: CATSRGTSGTDTQYF. Combining the CDR3 with reference TRBV28 and TRBJ2-3 gives the whole variable domain DVKVTQSSRYLVKRTGEKVFLECVQDMDHENMFWYRQDPGLGLRLIYFSYDVKMKEKGDIPEGYSVSREKKERFSLILESASTNQTSMYLCATSRGTSGTDTQYFGPGTRLTVL.

This rearrangement joins TRBV2 to TRBJ2-1; TRBD1 matches 7 bases. This CDR3 is 17 amino acids long. J lost 0 bases, V lost 5 bases, and 10 bases had no gene match. Germline V CDR1 and CDR2: SNHLY, FYNNEI. DNA of the CDR3: TGTGCCAGCAGTCCGGTTGGGGGACAGAGCTCCTACAATGAGCAGTTCTTC. It codes for CASSPVGGQSSYNEQFF.

The CDR3 DNA reads as TGCGCCAGCAGCTCCGGCCGGGACCAGTACTTC. Translation: CASSSGRDQYF. The V call is TRBV10-2, the J call TRBJ2-5, with D perhaps TRBD2 (5 bases). The CDR3 spans 11 residues. The germline V gene encodes CDR1 WSHSY and CDR2 SAAADI. V lost 6 bases and J lost 10, with 12 bases in between.

The J gene is TRBJ2-3, the V gene TRBV28, with 11 bases identical to TRBD2. CDR3 length: 16 residues. V gave up 3 bases and J gave up 6 bases; unmatched junction bases: 8. Germline V lookup: CDR1 MDHEN, CDR2 SYDVKM. For the CDR3, the DNA is TGTGCCAGCAGTTTTCTAGCGGGGGGCCTGGGGGATACGCAGTATTTT. As protein: CASSFLAGGLGDTQYF.

This chain links TRBV29-1 with TRBJ2-5; TRBD2 might be the D (6 bases). The V and J ends lost 2 bases and 4 bases respectively, with 8 bases between them. Germline V gene lookup returns CDR1 SQVTM and CDR2 ANQGSEA. This CDR3 has 12 residues. The CDR3 DNA follows: TGCAGCGTTGAACAGGGAGGAGAGACCCAGTACTTC. It specifies CSVEQGGETQYF.

The chain is built from TRBV5-1 and TRBJ2-7; TRBD1 matches at 9 bases. The length of the CDR3 is 13 residues. Germline loops: CDR1 SGHRS, CDR2 YFSETQ. V was pared by 5 bases and J by 5 bases, with 5 bases of the junction left unmatched. The CDR3 loop reads CASSWTGDNEQYF. The CDR3 DNA is TGCGCCAGCAGTTGGACAGGGGACAACGAGCAGTACTTC.

The chain uses TRBV7-9 and TRBJ1-4; unclear D gene. Germline values: CDR1 SEHNR, CDR2 FQNEAQ (reference sequence). The CDR3 contains 15 residues. Trimming removed 1 base at V and 5 bases at J, with 11 bases between. The chain's CDR3 is CASSLDEVQNEKLFF. The CDR3, as DNA: TGTGCCAGCAGCTTAGATGAGGTGCAGAATGAAAAACTGTTTTTT.

The CDR3 loop reads CASSVQRVTYNEQFF. CDR3 nucleotides: TGCGCCAGCAGCGTCCAGCGGGTAACCTACAATGAGCAGTTCTTC. The gene calls are TRBV5-1 and TRBJ2-1, with D possibly TRBD2 on 6 matching bases. The CDR3 consists of 15 residues. CDR1 is SGHRS and CDR2 is YFSETQ in the germline V gene. Trimming stripped 4 bases from V and 2 bases from J, with 13 bases between.

The gene calls are TRBV28 and TRBJ2-7; tentatively, D is TRBD2 (7 bases). The V end lost 1 base, the J end lost 1 base, and 26 bases lay between the germline ends. Germline-derived CDR1 and CDR2 are MDHEN and SYDVKM. The CDR3 totals 20 residues. The CDR3 nucleotides are TGTGCCAGCAGTTTATCGATTTGGAATAGGGGGGGGTCTTCTTCCTACGAGCAGTACTTC. Its translation: CASSLSIWNRGGSSSYEQYF.

This sequence joins TRBV30 and TRBJ1-2; D unclear. Germline-derived CDR1 and CDR2 are GTSNPN and SVGIG (reference sequence). CDR3 size: 12 residues. Trimming left V 2 bases short and J 4 bases short, with 8 bases between. The chain's CDR3 is CAWSYLSYGYTF. The CDR3 DNA follows: TGTGCCTGGAGTTACCTTAGCTATGGCTACACCTTC.

The chain combines TRBV18 with TRBJ2-2; D is perhaps TRBD1 (6 bases). Between the trimmed V and J ends, which lost 3 bases and 9 bases, there was a span of 11 bases. CDR3 length equals 13 residues. Germline CDR1 is KGHSH and CDR2 is LQKENI. CDR3 amino acids: CASSPLTGRELFF. CDR3 coding DNA: TGTGCCAGCTCACCTTTGACAGGCCGGGAGCTGTTTTTT.